This T cell receptor beta chain was identified during a study of Tregs in tolerant kidney transplant recipients. Turning to the study itself: Recipients received nonmyeloablative bone marrow transplants from related graft donors, with transient mixed chimerism. Notes on the study in general: No direct test of biological reproducibility was done here. The small number of patients limits these findings pending further validation. Tregs expanded with activated donor B cells seemed most donor-specific.

Germline CDR1 reads SNHLY; CDR2 reads FYNNEI. V was pared by 8 bases and J by 8 bases, with 7 bases of the junction left unmatched. The CDR3 length is 14 residues. Using immunoSEQ multiplex PCR, the repertoire was profiled, and TCRdb retains in-frame clones only, with some absent. This repertoire comprises about 52,000 clones; its ten largest clones make up about 0.83%. With respect to this clone: What it recognizes is unknown. The sequenced fragment ends 3 residues before the CDR3 boundary, so the rest is inferred from the germline J gene.

The receptor was derived from a human donor who received a combined kidney and bone marrow transplant. The specimen comprised CD4+ T cells from blood, sampled before the transplant. This rearrangement joins TRBV2 to TRBJ2-1; TRBD2 matches at 12 bases. The CDR3 DNA, read in part, is TGTGCCAGCGTCCTAGCGGGAGGGAGGGATGAG. Its translation is CASVLAGGRDE. The whole CDR3 sequence is CASVLAGGRDEQFF.